These T cell receptor beta chains were read from a single sample in a study of human T cells and chemical hapten exposure. MiXCR, run by TCRdb on the RACE reads, gives a single entry per CDR3 protein. The repertoire holds around 190,000 distinct CDR3 sequences, with about 20% as singletons. Here the sequenced sample was whole blood, taken in connection with sensitization to the hapten diphenylcyclopropenone (DPC). These receptors were collected from a woman between 45 and 65 years old with alopecia areata. Some clones in this sample may be carry-over from other donors' samples. CDR3s include the opening cysteine and the closing phenylalanine or tryptophan. The D gene is left open where the match is weak. Clone size appears in some rows only: once, few, many, or a class for an expanded clone.

>-|TRBD1|TRBJ2-5|14|TRBV7-9
TGTGCCAGCAGCCACGGACAGGGTCGGGAGACCCAGTACTTC
CASSHGQGRETQYF
>-|-|TRBJ2-5|16|TRBV6-5
TGTGCCAGCAGCCTTACTTCGAGAACTAGGCGGGAGACCCAGTACTTC
CASSLTSRTRRETQYF
>many|-|TRBJ1-4|15|TRBV18
TGTGCCAGCTCACTAACCGGGACGACGATTGAAAAACTGTTTTTT
CASSLTGTTIEKLFF
>-|-|TRBJ2-5|13|TRBV29-1
TGCAGCGTTTTACAGGGTTCGAAAGAGACCCAGTACTTC
CSVLQGSKETQYF
>-|-|TRBJ2-7|17|TRBV7-9
TGTGCCAGCAGCCCGAAAGGAGGAAGGAGGAGCTCCTACGAGCAGTACTTC
CASSPKGGRRSSYEQYF
>-|TRBD2|TRBJ2-3|15|TRBV6-2/TRBV6-3
TGTGCCAGCAGTTACGGAGCGGGACGATCAGATACGCAGTATTTT
CASSYGAGRSDTQYF
>few|-|TRBJ2-2|14|TRBV29-1
TGCAGCGCCATGGACAGAGTAAACACCGGGGAGCTGTTTTTT
CSAMDRVNTGELFF
>once|-|TRBJ1-1|15|TRBV3-1
TGTGCCAGCAGCCAAACAGGGAACTTGAACACTGAAGCTTTCTTT
CASSQTGNLNTEAFF
>-|-|TRBJ1-5|14|TRBV6-5
TGTGCCAGCAGTCCCGCCCGGACAAATCAGCCCCAGCATTTT
CASSPARTNQPQHF
>few|-|TRBJ2-7|15|TRBV6-5
TGTGCCAGCAGTTACCGCCAGGACATCCGCACCGAGCAGTACTTC
CASSYRQDIRTEQYF
>once|-|TRBJ2-5|15|TRBV20-1
TGCAGTGCTCGCCCGTCGGGGGGCCGCCAAGAGACCCAGTACTTC
CSARPSGGRQETQYF
>-|-|TRBJ2-4|14|TRBV15
TGTGCCACCAGCAGAGATCGGATCGGGGACATTCAGTACTTC
CATSRDRIGDIQYF
>many|-|TRBJ1-1|13|TRBV5-4
TGTGCCAGCAGCTTGGGCGATTGGAGGACAGCTTTCTTT
CASSLGDWRTAFF
>few|TRBD1|TRBJ2-7|13|TRBV20-1
TGCAGTGCTAGAGGACAGGGCCACTACGAGCAGTACTTC
CSARGQGHYEQYF
>many|-|TRBJ2-1|11|TRBV20-1
TGCAGTGCTAATGGAGGGAATGAGCAGTTCTTC
CSANGGNEQFF
>few|-|TRBJ1-2|14|TRBV28
TGTGCCAGCATTTTCACCCTGGGGGGTGGCGGCTACACCTTC
CASIFTLGGGGYTF
>-|-|TRBJ1-5|13|TRBV5-1
TGCGCCAGCAGCTTTATGTACAATCAGCCCCAGCATTTT
CASSFMYNQPQHF
>-|-|TRBJ1-6|14|TRBV20-1
TGCAGTGCTCCGCACCGGGTCGATAATTCACCCCTCCACTTT
CSAPHRVDNSPLHF
>-|-|TRBJ1-1|16|TRBV9
TGTGCCAGCAGCGTAGTGTCACCCGAGTGGGGCACTGAAGCTTTCTTT
CASSVVSPEWGTEAFF
>-|TRBD2|TRBJ2-5|14|TRBV7-2
TGTGCCAGCAGCGCTAGCGGGAGAGGAGAGACCCAGTACTTC
CASSASGRGETQYF
>-|-|TRBJ1-1|15|TRBV12-3/TRBV12-4
TGTGCCAGCAGTCCGCAGGGGATCTTGAACACTGAAGCTTTCTTT
CASSPQGILNTEAFF
>few|TRBD1|TRBJ1-4|17|TRBV29-1
TGCAGCGCTTTGATGTGGGGCGTAGAGACAGGGGAAGAAAAACTGTTTTTT
CSALMWGVETGEEKLFF
>-|TRBD2|TRBJ2-3|14|TRBV6-1
TGTGCCACCCCTAGCGGGGGGGCATCGGATACGCAGTATTTT
CATPSGGASDTQYF
>-|-|TRBJ2-5|17|TRBV3-1
TGTGCCAGCAGCCAACTCCCTAGCGGAGCGGTCGGAGGGGGCCAGTACTTC
CASSQLPSGAVGGGQYF
>-|TRBD1|TRBJ2-5|14|TRBV29-1
TGCAGCGTTGAGGTCGTACAGGGGAAAGAGACCCAGTACTTC
CSVEVVQGKETQYF
>-|-|TRBJ1-6|16|TRBV4-1
TGCGCCAGCAGCCAAGTATACGGATGGGATAATTCACCCCTCCACTTT
CASSQVYGWDNSPLHF
>few|-|TRBJ1-2|14|TRBV21-1
TGTGCCAGCAGCAAAGGACAGTCTAACTATGGCTACACCTTC
CASSKGQSNYGYTF
>-|-|TRBJ2-5|14|TRBV10-1
TGCGCCAGCAGTGAGTCTGGCGGGGTAGAGACCCAGTACTTC
CASSESGGVETQYF
>-|-|TRBJ2-7|17|TRBV15
TGTGCCACCAGCAGAGATGGAGCGTCGACTTACTCCTACGAGCAGTACTTC
CATSRDGASTYSYEQYF
>once|-|TRBJ1-2|15|TRBV12-3/TRBV12-4
TGTGCCAGCAGTTCGCCCCCAAGCATTTGGCATGGCTACACCTTC
CASSSPPSIWHGYTF
>-|-|TRBJ2-3|14|TRBV7-6
TGTGCCAGCAGTTCTCCGGTCTCCCATCAAGGGCAGTATTTT
CASSSPVSHQGQYF
>-|-|TRBJ2-1|15|TRBV12-3/TRBV12-4
TGTGCCAGCAACCGTGACGCGAGCTCCTACAATGAGCAGTTCTTC
CASNRDASSYNEQFF
>-|-|TRBJ1-1|14|TRBV5-1
TGCGCCAGCAGCTTGGCCGGGGCCACGACTGAAGCTTTCTTT
CASSLAGATTEAFF
>-|-|TRBJ2-1|15|TRBV10-3
TGTGCCATCAGTGTAGGGGGGCCCGTTAACAATGAGCAGTTCTTC
CAISVGGPVNNEQFF
>few|-|TRBJ1-1|15|TRBV7-9
TGTGCCAGCAGCTTAGCGAGAGGGCGCGGCACTGAAGCTTTCTTT
CASSLARGRGTEAFF
>many|-|TRBJ2-7|12|TRBV29-1
TGCAGCGCCCGAGGACTGGGCTACGAGCAGTACTTC
CSARGLGYEQYF
>few|TRBD1|TRBJ1-6|14|TRBV7-8
TGTGCCAGCAGCTTAAGGCAGGGGGCGCAGGCCCTCCACTTT
CASSLRQGAQALHF
>-|-|TRBJ2-2|14|TRBV25-1
TGTGCCAGCAGTGCCCGAAGTCACACCGGGGAGCTGTTTTTT
CASSARSHTGELFF
>few|TRBD2|TRBJ2-6|18|TRBV10-3
TGTGCCATCAGTGACCCCGCTCTAGCGGGCGAAACCTCCAACGTCCTGACTTTC
CAISDPALAGETSNVLTF
>-|TRBD2|TRBJ2-1|14|TRBV5-1
TGCGCCAGCAGCTTCTTAGCGGGAGAGGGAGAGCAGTTCTTC
CASSFLAGEGEQFF
>many|-|TRBJ1-1|15|TRBV10-3
TGTGCCATCAGTGCTTTTGGCCCGCCCGAGGCTGAAGCTTTCTTT
CAISAFGPPEAEAFF
>-|TRBD1|TRBJ1-1|16|TRBV11-1
TGTGCCAGCAGCCAGGGGCAGGGGGGTAAGGACACTGAAGCTTTCTTT
CASSQGQGGKDTEAFF
>few|-|TRBJ1-5|13|TRBV12-3/TRBV12-4
TGTGCCAGCAGTTTAAGCAGATACGGACCCCAGCATTTT
CASSLSRYGPQHF
>few|-|TRBJ2-7|13|TRBV5-4
TGTGCCAGCAGCCCGGACGGGGAGGACGAGCAGTACTTC
CASSPDGEDEQYF
>-|TRBD1|TRBJ1-3|17|TRBV5-1
TGCGCCAGCAGCTTGGAGGCAGGGGGGCTGAATGGAAACACCATATATTTT
CASSLEAGGLNGNTIYF
>-|TRBD2|TRBJ2-7|13|TRBV10-3
TGTGCCATCAACGGGGGGGGAGGAGCCGAGCAGTACTTC
CAINGGGGAEQYF
>-|-|TRBJ2-3|17|TRBV10-2
TGCGCCAGCCGACCCGCTACAGGAAGGCTGATCACAGATACGCAGTATTTT
CASRPATGRLITDTQYF